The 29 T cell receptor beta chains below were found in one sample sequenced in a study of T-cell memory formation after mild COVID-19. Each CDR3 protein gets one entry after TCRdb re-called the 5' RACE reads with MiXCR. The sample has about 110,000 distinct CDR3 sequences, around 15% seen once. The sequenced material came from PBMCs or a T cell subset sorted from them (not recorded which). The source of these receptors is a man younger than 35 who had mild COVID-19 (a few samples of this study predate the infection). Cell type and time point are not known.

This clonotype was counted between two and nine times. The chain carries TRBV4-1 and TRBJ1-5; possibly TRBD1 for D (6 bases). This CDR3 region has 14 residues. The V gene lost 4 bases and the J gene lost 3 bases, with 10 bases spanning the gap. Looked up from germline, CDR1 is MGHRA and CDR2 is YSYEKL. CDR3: CASSLGGANQPQHF. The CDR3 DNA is TGCGCCAGCAGCCTCGGGGGGGCCAATCAGCCCCAGCATTTT.

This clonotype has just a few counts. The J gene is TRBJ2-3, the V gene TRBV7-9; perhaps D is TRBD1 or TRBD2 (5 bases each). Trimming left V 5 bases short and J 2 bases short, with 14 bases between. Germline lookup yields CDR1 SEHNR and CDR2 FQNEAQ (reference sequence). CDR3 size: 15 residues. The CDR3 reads CASSARDGDTDTQYF. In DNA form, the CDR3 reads TGTGCCAGCAGCGCCCGGGACGGTGACACAGATACGCAGTATTTT.

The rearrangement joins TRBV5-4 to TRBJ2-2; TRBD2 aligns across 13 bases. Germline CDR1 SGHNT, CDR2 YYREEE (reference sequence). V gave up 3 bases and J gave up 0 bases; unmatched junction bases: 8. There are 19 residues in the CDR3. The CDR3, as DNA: TGTGCCAGCAGCTCCGCCGGGACTAGCGGGGTAACGAACACCGGGGAGCTGTTTTTT. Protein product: CASSSAGTSGVTNTGELFF.

The CDR3 DNA reads as TGTGCCAGCAGCTTCCCCGGGACGGTTGCGGGCTACAATGAGCAGTTCTTC. As protein: CASSFPGTVAGYNEQFF. This chain connects TRBV7-2 to TRBJ2-1; D tentatively reads TRBD1 or TRBD2 (5 bases each). Germline lookup yields CDR1 SGHTA and CDR2 FQGNSA. V lost 3 bases and J 3 bases, leaving 18 bases between the germline ends. The CDR3 loop spans 17 amino acids.

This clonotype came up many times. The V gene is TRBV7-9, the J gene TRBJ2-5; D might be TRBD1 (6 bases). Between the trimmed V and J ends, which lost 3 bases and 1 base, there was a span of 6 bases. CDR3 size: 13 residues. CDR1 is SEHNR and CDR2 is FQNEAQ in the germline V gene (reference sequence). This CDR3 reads CASSLDSQETQYF. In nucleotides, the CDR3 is TGTGCCAGCAGCTTGGACAGCCAAGAGACCCAGTACTTC.

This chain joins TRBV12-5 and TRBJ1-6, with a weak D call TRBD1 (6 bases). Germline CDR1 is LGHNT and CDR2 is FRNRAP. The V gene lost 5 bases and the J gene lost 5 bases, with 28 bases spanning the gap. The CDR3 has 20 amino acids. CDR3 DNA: TGTGCTAGTGGTCCTGGAATATCGTGGGACAAACTTGGGAATAATTCACCCCTCCACTTT. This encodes CASGPGISWDKLGNNSPLHF.

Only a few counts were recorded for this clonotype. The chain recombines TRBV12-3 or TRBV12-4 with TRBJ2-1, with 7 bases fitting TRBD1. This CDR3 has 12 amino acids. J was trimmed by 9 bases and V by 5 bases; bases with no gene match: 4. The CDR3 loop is CASSVQGTEQFF. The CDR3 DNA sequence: TGTGCCAGCAGTGTACAGGGGACTGAGCAGTTCTTC.

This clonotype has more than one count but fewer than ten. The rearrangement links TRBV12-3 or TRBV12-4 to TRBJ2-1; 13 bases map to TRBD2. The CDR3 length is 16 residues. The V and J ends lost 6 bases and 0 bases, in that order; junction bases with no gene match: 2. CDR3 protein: CASSGTSGASYNEQFF. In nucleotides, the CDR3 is TGTGCCAGCAGCGGGACTAGCGGGGCCTCCTACAATGAGCAGTTCTTC.

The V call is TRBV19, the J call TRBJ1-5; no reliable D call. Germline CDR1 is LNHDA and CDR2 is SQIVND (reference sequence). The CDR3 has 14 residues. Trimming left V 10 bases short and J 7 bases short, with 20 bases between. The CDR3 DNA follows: TGTGCCACGTCAGTGTCGGGCCCCTGGCAGCCCCAGCATTTT. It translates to CATSVSGPWQPQHF. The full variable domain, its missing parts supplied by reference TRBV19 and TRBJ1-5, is DGGITQSPKYLFRKEGQNVTLSCEQNLNHDAMYWYRQDPGQGLRLIYYSQIVNDFQKGDIAEGYSVSREKKESFPLTVTSAQKNPTAFYLCATSVSGPWQPQHFGDGTRLSIL.

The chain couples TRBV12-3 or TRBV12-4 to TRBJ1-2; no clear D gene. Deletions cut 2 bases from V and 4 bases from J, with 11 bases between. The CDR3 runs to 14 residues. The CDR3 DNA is TGTGCCAGCAGTTTAAGAGGACCGGGCTATGGCTACACCTTC. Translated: CASSLRGPGYGYTF.

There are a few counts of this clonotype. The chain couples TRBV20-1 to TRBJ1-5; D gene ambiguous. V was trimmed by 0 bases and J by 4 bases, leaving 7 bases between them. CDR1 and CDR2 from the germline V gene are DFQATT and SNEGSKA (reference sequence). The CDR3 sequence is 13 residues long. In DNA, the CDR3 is TGCAGTGCTAGAGATGCAGGTAATCAGCCCCAGCATTTT. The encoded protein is CSARDAGNQPQHF.

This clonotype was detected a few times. CDR3 in amino acids: CASSHEGPSLGETQYF. The CDR3 bases are TGTGCCAGCAGCCATGAGGGACCCTCCCTCGGAGAGACCCAGTACTTC. The chain is built from TRBV7-9 and TRBJ2-5; D may correspond to TRBD1 or TRBD2 (5 bases each). The CDR3 covers 16 residues. CDR1 and CDR2 from the germline V gene are SEHNR and FQNEAQ (reference sequence). V gave up 5 bases and J gave up 4 bases, with 20 bases separating them.

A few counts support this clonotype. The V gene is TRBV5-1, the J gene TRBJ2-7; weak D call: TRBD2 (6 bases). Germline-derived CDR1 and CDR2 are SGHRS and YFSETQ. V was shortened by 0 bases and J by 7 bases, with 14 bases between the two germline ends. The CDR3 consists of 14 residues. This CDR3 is CASSLVEGFQEQYF. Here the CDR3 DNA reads TGCGCCAGCAGCTTGGTGGAGGGGTTTCAGGAGCAGTACTTC.

DNA for the CDR3: TGCGCCAGCAGCACCGCCCCGGGACTAAGGGAGACCCAGTACTTC. Translation gives CASSTAPGLRETQYF. The chain employs TRBV5-1 and TRBJ2-5, with 7 bases aligning to TRBD2. The length of the CDR3 is 15 residues. The germline CDR1 and CDR2 sequences are SGHRS and YFSETQ. The V segment lost 4 bases and the J segment 5 bases; nucleotides outside the gene matches: 11.

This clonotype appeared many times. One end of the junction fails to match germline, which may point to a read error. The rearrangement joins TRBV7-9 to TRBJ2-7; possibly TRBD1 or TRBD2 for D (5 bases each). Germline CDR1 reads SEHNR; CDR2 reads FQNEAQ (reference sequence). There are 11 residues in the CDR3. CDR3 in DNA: TGTGCCAGCAGCTTAGGGGACGGCTATTCTTTC. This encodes CASSLGDGYSF.

CDR3 DNA: TGCAGTGCTCGATCCCCCTTTGGGACCGCGACCTACGAGCAGTACTTC. Translated: CSARSPFGTATYEQYF. The chain employs TRBV20-1 and TRBJ2-7; the D gene could be TRBD1 or TRBD2 (5 bases each). The CDR3 is 16 residues long. Germline loops: CDR1 DFQATT, CDR2 SNEGSKA (reference sequence). Trimming took 5 bases from V and 2 from J, leaving 22 bases between them.

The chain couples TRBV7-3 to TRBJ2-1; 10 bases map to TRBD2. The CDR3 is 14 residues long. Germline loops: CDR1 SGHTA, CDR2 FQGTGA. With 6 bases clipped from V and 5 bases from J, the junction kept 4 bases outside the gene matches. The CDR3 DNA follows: TGTGCCAGCAGGACCCTAGCGGGGGACAATGAGCAGTTCTTC. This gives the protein CASRTLAGDNEQFF.

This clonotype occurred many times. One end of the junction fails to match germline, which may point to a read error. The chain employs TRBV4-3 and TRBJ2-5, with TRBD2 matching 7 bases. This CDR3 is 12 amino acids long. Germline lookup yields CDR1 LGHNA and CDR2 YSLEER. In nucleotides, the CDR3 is TGCGCCAGCAGCCAAGGGGGGGGGACTATTCACTTC. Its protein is CASSQGGGTIHF.

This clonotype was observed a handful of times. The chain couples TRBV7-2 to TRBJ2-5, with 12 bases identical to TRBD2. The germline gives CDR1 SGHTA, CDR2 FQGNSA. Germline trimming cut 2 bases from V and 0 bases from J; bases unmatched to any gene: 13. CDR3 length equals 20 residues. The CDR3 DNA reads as TGTGCCAGCAGCTTACCACTAGCGGGGGGTTCCGGACAGTACCAAGAGACCCAGTACTTC. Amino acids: CASSLPLAGGSGQYQETQYF.

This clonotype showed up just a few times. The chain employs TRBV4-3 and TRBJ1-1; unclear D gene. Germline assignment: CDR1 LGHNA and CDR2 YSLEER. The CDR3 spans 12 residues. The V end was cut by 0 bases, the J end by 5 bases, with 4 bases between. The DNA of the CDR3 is TGCGCCAGCAGCCAAGATGGAACTGAAGCTTTCTTT. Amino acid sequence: CASSQDGTEAFF.

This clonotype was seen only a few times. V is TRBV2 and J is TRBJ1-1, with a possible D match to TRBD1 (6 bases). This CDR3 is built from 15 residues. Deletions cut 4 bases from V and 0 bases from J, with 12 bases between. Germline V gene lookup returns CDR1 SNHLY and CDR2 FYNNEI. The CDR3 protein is CASSGETGMNTEAFF. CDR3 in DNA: TGTGCCAGCAGTGGAGAGACAGGTATGAACACTGAAGCTTTCTTT.

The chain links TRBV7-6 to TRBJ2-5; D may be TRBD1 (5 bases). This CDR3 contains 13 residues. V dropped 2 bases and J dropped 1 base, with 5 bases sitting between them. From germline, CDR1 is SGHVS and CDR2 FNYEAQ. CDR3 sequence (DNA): TGTGCCAGCAGCTTACAGGGCCAAGAGACCCAGTACTTC. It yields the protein CASSLQGQETQYF.

The CDR3 loop is CASSPYAGLTDTQYF. In DNA form, the CDR3 reads TGTGCCAGTAGCCCTTATGCGGGGCTCACAGATACGCAGTATTTT. The rearrangement joins TRBV19 to TRBJ2-3; tentatively, D is TRBD2 (6 bases). The ends were cut back, 6 bases at V and 2 bases at J, with 15 bases in the middle. The CDR3 is 15 amino acids. Germline values: CDR1 LNHDA, CDR2 SQIVND (reference sequence).

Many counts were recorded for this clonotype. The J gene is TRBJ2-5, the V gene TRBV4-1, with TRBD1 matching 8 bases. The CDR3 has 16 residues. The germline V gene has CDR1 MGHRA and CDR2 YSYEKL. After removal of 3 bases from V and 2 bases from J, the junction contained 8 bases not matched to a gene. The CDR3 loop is CASSQWGQAMQETQYF. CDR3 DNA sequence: TGCGCCAGCAGCCAGTGGGGACAGGCTATGCAAGAGACCCAGTACTTC.

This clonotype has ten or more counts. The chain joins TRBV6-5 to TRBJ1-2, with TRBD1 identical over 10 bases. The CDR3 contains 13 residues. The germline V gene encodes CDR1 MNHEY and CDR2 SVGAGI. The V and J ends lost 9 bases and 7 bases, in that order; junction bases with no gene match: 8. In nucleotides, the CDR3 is TGTGCCAGTAGACAGGGGGCATACTCTGGCTACACCTTC. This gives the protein CASRQGAYSGYTF.

DNA of the CDR3: TGTGCCAGCAGCTCCCTACAGGGGGGGAGGACAGATACGCAGTATTTT. It codes for CASSSLQGGRTDTQYF. V gene TRBV5-6 combines with J gene TRBJ2-3; the D gene is possibly TRBD1 (8 bases). V lost 3 bases, J lost 3 bases, and 17 bases lay in between. From germline, CDR1 is SGHDT and CDR2 YYEEEE. The CDR3 extends over 16 amino acids.

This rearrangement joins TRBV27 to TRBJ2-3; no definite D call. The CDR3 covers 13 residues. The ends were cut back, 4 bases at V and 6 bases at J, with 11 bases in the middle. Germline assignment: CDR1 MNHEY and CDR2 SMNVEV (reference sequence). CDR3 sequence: CASSSLVFDTQYF. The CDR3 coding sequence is TGTGCCAGCAGTTCGCTGGTGTTTGATACGCAGTATTTT.

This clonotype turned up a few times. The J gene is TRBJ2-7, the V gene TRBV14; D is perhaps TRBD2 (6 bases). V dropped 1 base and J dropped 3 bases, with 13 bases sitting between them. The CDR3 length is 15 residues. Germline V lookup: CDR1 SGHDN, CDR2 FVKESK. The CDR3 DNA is TGTGCCAGCAGCCAAGCTCGGGGGAGAGGCTACGAGCAGTACTTC. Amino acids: CASSQARGRGYEQYF.

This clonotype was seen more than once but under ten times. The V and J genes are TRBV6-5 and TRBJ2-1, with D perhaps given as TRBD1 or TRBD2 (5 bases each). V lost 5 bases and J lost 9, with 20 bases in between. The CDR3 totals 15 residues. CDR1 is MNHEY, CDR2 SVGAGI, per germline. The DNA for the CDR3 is TGTGCCAGCAGTCACCCCTCTGAGTACGGGGCTGAGCAGTTCTTC. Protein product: CASSHPSEYGAEQFF.